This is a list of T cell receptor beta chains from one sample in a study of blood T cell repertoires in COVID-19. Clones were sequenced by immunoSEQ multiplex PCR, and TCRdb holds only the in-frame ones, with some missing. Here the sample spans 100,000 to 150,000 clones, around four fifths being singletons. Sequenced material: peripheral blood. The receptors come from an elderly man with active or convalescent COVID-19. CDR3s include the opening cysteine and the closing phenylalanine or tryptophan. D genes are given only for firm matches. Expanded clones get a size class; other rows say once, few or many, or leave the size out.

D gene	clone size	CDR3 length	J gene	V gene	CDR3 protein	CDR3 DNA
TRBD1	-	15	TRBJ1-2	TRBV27	CASSLWGQGAYGYTF	TGTGCCAGCAGTTTATGGGGACAGGGGGCCTATGGCTACACCTTC
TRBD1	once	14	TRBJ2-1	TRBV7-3	CASSPGQERNEQFF	TGTGCCAGCAGCCCGGGACAGGAGAGGAATGAGCAGTTCTTC
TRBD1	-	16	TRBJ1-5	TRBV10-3	CAISEGTGRDNQPQHF	TGTGCCATCAGTGAGGGGACAGGGAGGGACAATCAGCCCCAGCATTTT
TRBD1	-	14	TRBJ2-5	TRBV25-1	CASSWTGWGETQYF	TGTGCCAGCAGTTGGACAGGCTGGGGAGAGACCCAGTACTTC
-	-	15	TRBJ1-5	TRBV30	CAWSWGGDKDQPQHF	TGTGCCTGGAGTTGGGGGGGCGATAAAGATCAGCCCCAGCATTTT
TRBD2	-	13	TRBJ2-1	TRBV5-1	CASGTTSGNEQFF	TGCGCCAGCGGAACTACTAGCGGCAATGAGCAGTTCTTC
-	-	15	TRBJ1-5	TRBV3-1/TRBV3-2	CASSQSGGGNQPQHF	TGTGCCAGCAGCCAATCGGGGGGAGGCAATCAGCCCCAGCATTTT
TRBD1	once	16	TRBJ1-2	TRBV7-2	CASSLEGQGNYYGYTF	TGTGCCAGCAGCTTAGAGGGACAGGGGAACTACTATGGCTACACCTTC
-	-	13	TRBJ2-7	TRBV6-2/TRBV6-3	CASSFREMDEQYF	TGTGCCAGCAGTTTCAGGGAAATGGACGAGCAGTACTTC
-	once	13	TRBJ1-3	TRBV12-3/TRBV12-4	CASSTQRGNTIYF	TGTGCCAGCAGTACACAGAGAGGAAACACCATATATTTT
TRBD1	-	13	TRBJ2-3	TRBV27	CATSGDRADTQYF	TGTGCCACCAGTGGGGACAGGGCAGATACGCAGTATTTT
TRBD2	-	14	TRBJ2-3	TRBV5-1	CASSLPLAGDTQYF	TGCGCCAGCAGCTTGCCCCTAGCGGGGGATACGCAGTATTTT
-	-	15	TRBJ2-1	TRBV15	CATSRDQGTYNEQFF	TGTGCCACCAGCAGAGATCAGGGAACTTACAATGAGCAGTTCTTC
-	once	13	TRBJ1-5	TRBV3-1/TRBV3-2	CASSHRGDQPQHF	TGTGCCAGCAGCCACAGGGGTGACCAGCCCCAGCATTTT
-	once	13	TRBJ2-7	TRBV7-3	CASSPRASYEQYF	TGTGCCAGCAGCCCAAGAGCCTCCTACGAGCAGTACTTC
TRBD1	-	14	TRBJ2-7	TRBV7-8	CASSERQGYSEQYF	TGTGCCAGCAGCGAACGACAGGGATATAGCGAGCAGTACTTC
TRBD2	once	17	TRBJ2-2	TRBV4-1	CASSQEGSGRNTGELFF	TGCGCCAGCAGCCAAGAAGGGAGCGGGAGGAACACCGGGGAGCTGTTTTTT
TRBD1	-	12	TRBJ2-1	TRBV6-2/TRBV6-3	CASSYQGAEQFF	TGTGCCAGCAGTTACCAGGGGGCTGAGCAGTTCTTC
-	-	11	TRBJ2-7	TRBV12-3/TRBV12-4	CASSLGGEQYF	TGTGCCAGCAGTTTGGGGGGCGAGCAGTACTTC
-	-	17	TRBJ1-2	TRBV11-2	CASSLGGGTTLYHGYTF	TGTGCCAGCAGCTTAGGGGGGGGTACAACCCTCTATCATGGCTACACCTTC
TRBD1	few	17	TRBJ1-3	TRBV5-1	CASSLSTGGNPGNTIYF	TGCGCCAGCAGCTTGAGCACAGGGGGTAACCCTGGAAACACCATATATTTT
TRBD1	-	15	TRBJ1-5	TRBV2	CASNRDRVTNQPQHF	TGTGCCAGCAATCGGGACAGAGTCACTAATCAGCCCCAGCATTTT
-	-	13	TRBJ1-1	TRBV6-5	CASSYGAISEAFF	TGTGCCAGCAGTTACGGAGCGATTTCCGAAGCTTTCTTT
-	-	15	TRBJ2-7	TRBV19	CASSIAGAGSYEQYF	TGTGCCAGTAGTATTGCGGGGGCAGGTTCCTACGAGCAGTACTTC
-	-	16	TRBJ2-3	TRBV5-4	CASSLAARRSADTQYF	TGTGCCAGCAGCTTGGCCGCCAGGCGATCCGCAGATACGCAGTATTTT
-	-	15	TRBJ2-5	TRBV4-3	CASSQVAADQETQYF	TGCGCCAGCAGCCAAGTTGCGGCAGATCAAGAGACCCAGTACTTC
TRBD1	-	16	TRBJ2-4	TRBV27	CASSFRDRPPKNIQYF	TGTGCCAGCAGTTTTCGGGACAGACCTCCCAAAAACATTCAGTACTTC
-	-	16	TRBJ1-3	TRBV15	CATSRDTAGSGNTIYF	TGTGCCACCAGCAGAGACACAGCTGGCTCTGGAAACACCATATATTTT
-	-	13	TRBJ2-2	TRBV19	CASSMGALGELFF	TGTGCCAGTAGTATGGGGGCCCTCGGGGAGCTGTTTTTT
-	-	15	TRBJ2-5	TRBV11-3	CASSFSIAAGGTQYF	TGTGCCAGCAGCTTCTCGATAGCGGCCGGCGGGACCCAGTACTTC
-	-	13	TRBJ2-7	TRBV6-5	CASTRTSTYEQYF	TGTGCCAGCACTCGGACATCTACCTACGAGCAGTACTTC
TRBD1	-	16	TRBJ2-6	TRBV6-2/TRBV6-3	CASSPGTGTGANVLTF	TGTGCCAGCAGTCCCGGGACAGGGACTGGGGCCAACGTCCTGACTTTC
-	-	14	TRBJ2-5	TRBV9	CASSGPTGTETQYF	TGTGCCAGCAGCGGCCCCACAGGGACAGAGACCCAGTACTTC
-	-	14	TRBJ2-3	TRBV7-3	CASSSNLQGSTQYF	TGTGCCAGCAGCTCAAATTTACAGGGCTCCACGCAGTATTTT
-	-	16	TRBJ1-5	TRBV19	CASSVGGGGASQPQHF	TGTGCCAGTAGTGTCGGAGGGGGAGGGGCCAGTCAGCCCCAGCATTTT
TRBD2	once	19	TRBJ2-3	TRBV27	CASSLSAARSGGAVDTQYF	TGTGCCAGCAGTTTATCGGCTGCCCGTAGCGGGGGGGCCGTGGATACGCAGTATTTT
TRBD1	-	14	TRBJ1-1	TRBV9	CASSLTGGWTEAFF	TGTGCCAGCAGCCTCACAGGGGGGTGGACTGAAGCTTTCTTT
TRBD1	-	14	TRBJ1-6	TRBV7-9	CASSPGTVNSPLHF	TGTGCCAGCAGCCCCGGGACAGTTAATTCACCCCTCCACTTT
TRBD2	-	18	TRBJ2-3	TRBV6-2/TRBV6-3	CASSYSSGGAGRTDTQYF	TGTGCCAGCAGTTACTCAAGCGGGGGGGCCGGCCGCACAGATACGCAGTATTTT
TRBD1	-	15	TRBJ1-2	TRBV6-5	CASSWTGTGEGGYTF	TGTGCCAGCAGTTGGACCGGGACAGGGGAGGGTGGCTACACCTTC
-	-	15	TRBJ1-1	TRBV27	CASSLSFYLSTEAFF	TGTGCCAGCAGTTTATCCTTTTACTTAAGCACTGAAGCTTTCTTT
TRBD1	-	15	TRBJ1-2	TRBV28	CASGNPGTDSYGYTF	TGTGCCAGCGGGAACCCCGGGACAGACAGCTATGGCTACACCTTC
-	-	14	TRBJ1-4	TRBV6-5	CASSTTVTNEKLFF	TGTGCCAGCAGCACGACAGTCACTAATGAAAAACTGTTTTTT
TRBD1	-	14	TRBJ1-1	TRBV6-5	CASFPDRDHTEAFF	TGTGCCAGCTTCCCCGACAGGGATCACACTGAAGCTTTCTTT
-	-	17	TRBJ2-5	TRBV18	CASSPPGRPRTGETQYF	TGTGCCAGCTCACCACCGGGAAGGCCCCGAACAGGAGAGACCCAGTACTTC
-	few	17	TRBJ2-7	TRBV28	CASSPYGDLLTSYEQYF	TGTGCCAGCAGCCCATACGGTGACCTTTTGACTTCCTACGAGCAGTACTTC
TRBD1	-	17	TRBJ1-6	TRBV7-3	CASSFRQGSSYNSPLHF	TGTGCCAGCAGCTTCCGACAGGGGAGCTCCTATAATTCACCCCTCCACTTT
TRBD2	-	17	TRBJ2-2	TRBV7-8	CASSYSSGDFNTGELFF	TGTGCCAGCAGCTACTCAAGCGGGGACTTTAACACCGGGGAGCTGTTTTTT
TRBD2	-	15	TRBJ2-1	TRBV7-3	CASSLGLAGNNEQFF	TGTGCCAGCAGCTTAGGACTAGCGGGGAACAATGAGCAGTTCTTC
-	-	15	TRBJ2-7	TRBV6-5	CASSYSTLSSREQYF	TGTGCCAGCAGTTACTCGACTCTTTCGTCTCGGGAGCAGTACTTC
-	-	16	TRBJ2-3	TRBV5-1	CASSLAGGRITDTQYF	TGCGCCAGCAGCTTGGCGGGGGGCCGTATCACAGATACGCAGTATTTT
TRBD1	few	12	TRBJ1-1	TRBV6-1	CASSDPGQGVFF	TGTGCCAGCAGTGACCCGGGACAGGGAGTGTTCTTT
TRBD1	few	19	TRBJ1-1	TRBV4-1	CASSQEGPSGTGDGTEAFF	TGCGCCAGCAGCCAAGAGGGACCTAGTGGGACAGGGGATGGCACTGAAGCTTTCTTT
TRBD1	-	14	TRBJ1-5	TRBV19	CATGQGRENQPQHF	TGTGCCACTGGACAGGGCAGGGAAAATCAGCCCCAGCATTTT
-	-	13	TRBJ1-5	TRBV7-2	CASSFLQEQPQHF	TGTGCCAGCAGCTTCCTACAGGAACAGCCCCAGCATTTT
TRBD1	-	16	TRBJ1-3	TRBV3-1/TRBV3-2	CASSQALTGGGNTIYF	TGTGCCAGCAGCCAAGCCTTAACAGGGGGCGGAAACACCATATATTTT
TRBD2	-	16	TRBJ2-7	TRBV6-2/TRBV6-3	CASSYSASSGPYEQYF	TGTGCCAGCAGTTACTCTGCGTCTAGCGGTCCCTACGAGCAGTACTTC
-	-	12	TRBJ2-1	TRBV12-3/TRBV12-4	CASRASGRLQFF	TGTGCCAGCAGGGCCTCAGGGCGGTTGCAGTTCTTC
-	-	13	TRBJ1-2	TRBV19	CASSMLAVYGYTF	TGTGCCAGTAGTATGCTGGCAGTCTATGGCTACACCTTC
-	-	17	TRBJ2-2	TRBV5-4	CASSPQTGPANTGELFF	TGTGCCAGCAGCCCACAGACAGGCCCAGCAAACACCGGGGAGCTGTTTTTT